This TCR beta chain was identified during a study of response to subunit inactivated influenza vaccine. Study-level results: Authors suggested seasonal influenza vaccinations each recruit few new T cells.

There are many counts of this clonotype. What it recognizes is unknown. TCRdb itself ran the RT-PCR reads through MiXCR, one entry per CDR3 protein. The sample carries approximately 520,000 distinct CDR3 sequences, approximately 16% recorded once. Trimming shortened V by 5 bases and J by 4 bases, and 17 bases separated the two germline ends. This CDR3 contains 14 residues. The germline V gene encodes CDR1 DFQATT and CDR2 SNEGSKA (reference sequence). The material sequenced was CD4+ T cells sorted from PBMCs, taken less than 30 months after vaccination. The chain recombines TRBV20-1 with TRBJ1-1, with no clear D. The sequence came from a man aged 45 to 75 who received an inactivated influenza vaccine. CDR3 sequence (DNA): TGCAGTGCTGAGCGCGCGCGGGAAGGCACTGAAGCTTTCTTT. Amino acid sequence: CSAERAREGTEAFF.